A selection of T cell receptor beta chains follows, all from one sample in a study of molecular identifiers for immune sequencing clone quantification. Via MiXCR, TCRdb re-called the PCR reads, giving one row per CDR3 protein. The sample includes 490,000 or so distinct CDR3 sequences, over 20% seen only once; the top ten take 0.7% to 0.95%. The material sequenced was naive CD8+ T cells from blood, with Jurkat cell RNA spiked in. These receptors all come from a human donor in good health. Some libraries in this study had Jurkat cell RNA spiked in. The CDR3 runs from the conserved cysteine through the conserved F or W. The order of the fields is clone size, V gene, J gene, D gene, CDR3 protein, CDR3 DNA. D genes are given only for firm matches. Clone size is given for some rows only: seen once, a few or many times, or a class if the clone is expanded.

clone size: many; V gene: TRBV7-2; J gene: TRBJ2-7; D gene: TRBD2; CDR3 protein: CASSFSSGETYEQYF; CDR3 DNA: TGTGCCAGCAGCTTCAGTAGCGGGGAAACCTACGAGCAGTACTTC
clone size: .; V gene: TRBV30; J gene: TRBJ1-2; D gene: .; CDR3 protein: CAWSVSGSLGYTF; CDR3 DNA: TGTGCCTGGAGTGTTTCGGGATCTCTTGGCTACACCTTC
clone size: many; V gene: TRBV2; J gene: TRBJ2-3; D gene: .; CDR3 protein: CASSEELDPRLGADTQYF; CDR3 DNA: TGTGCCAGCAGTGAAGAACTCGACCCTAGGTTAGGGGCAGATACGCAGTATTTT
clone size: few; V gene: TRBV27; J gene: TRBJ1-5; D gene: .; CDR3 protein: CASSQSLGLQPQHF; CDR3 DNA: TGTGCCAGCAGTCAGAGTCTGGGGTTGCAGCCCCAGCATTTT
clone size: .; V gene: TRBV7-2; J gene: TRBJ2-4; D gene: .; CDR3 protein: CASSQTVIARNIQYF; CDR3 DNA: TGTGCCAGCAGCCAGACAGTAATAGCCCGGAACATTCAGTACTTC
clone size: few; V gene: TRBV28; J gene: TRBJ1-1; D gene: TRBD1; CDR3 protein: CASSEILPGQLNTEAFF; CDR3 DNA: TGTGCCAGCAGTGAAATTCTCCCGGGACAGCTGAACACTGAAGCTTTCTTT
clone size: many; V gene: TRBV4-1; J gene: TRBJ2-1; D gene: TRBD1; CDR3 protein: CASSHGQGADEQFF; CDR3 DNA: TGCGCCAGCAGCCACGGACAGGGGGCTGATGAGCAGTTCTTC
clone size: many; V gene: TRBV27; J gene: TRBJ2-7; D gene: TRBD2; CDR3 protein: CASSLGTSGLTYEQYF; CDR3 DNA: TGTGCCAGCAGTTTGGGTACTAGCGGCCTAACCTACGAGCAGTACTTC
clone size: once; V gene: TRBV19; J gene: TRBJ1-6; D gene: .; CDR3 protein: CASSQPPNSPLHF; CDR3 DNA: TGTGCCAGTTCTCAGCCCCCTAATTCACCCCTCCACTTT
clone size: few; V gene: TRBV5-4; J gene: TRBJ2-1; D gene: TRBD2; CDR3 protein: CASSLSSGAYNEQFF; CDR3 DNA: TGTGCCAGCAGCCTCTCTAGCGGAGCCTACAATGAGCAGTTCTTC
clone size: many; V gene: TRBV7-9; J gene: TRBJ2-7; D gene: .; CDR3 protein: CASSLTGHEQYF; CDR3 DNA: TGTGCCAGCAGCTTGACAGGCCACGAGCAGTACTTC
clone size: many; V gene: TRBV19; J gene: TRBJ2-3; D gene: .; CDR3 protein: CASSIGYVDTQYF; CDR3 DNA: TGTGCCAGTAGTATCGGTTATGTGGATACGCAGTATTTT
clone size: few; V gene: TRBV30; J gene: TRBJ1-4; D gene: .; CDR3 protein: CAWSASNPRPLGGKLFF; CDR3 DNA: TGTGCCTGGAGCGCTTCGAACCCCCGGCCCCTAGGCGGTAAACTGTTTTTT
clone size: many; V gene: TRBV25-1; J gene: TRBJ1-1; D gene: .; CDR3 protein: CASSGNSLFSTEAFF; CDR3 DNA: TGTGCCAGCAGTGGAAACAGTCTATTTAGCACTGAAGCTTTCTTT
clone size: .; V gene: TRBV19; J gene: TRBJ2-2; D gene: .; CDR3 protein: CASSIDREELFF; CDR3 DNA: TGTGCCAGTAGTATAGATCGCGAGGAGCTGTTTTTT
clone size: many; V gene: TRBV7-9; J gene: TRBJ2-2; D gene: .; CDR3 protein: CASSLFSGTTTGELFF; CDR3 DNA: TGTGCCAGCAGCTTATTTTCTGGGACCACCACCGGGGAGCTGTTTTTT
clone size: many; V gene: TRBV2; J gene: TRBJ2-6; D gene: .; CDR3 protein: CASRPGVTGANVLTF; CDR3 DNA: TGTGCCAGCAGACCAGGGGTGACTGGGGCCAACGTCCTGACTTTC
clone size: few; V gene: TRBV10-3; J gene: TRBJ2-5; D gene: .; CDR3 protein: CAISEGWSLYQETQYF; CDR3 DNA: TGTGCCATCAGTGAAGGATGGAGCCTGTACCAAGAGACCCAGTACTTC
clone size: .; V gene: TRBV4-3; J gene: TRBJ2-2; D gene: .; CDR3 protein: CASSQDSWASGGGNTGELFF; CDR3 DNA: TGCGCCAGCAGCCAAGATTCCTGGGCTAGTGGGGGCGGGAACACCGGGGAGCTGTTTTTT
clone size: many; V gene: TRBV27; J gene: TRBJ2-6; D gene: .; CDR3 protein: CASSLIHVSGANVLTF; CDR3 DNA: TGTGCCAGCAGTTTGATACATGTCTCTGGGGCCAACGTCCTGACTTTC
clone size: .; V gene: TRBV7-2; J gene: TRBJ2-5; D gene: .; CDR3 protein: CASRADSYQETQYF; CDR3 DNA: TGTGCCAGCAGGGCAGACAGCTACCAAGAGACCCAGTACTTC
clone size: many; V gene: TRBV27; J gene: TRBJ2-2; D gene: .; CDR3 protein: CASSWAAPTNTGELFF; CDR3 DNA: TGTGCCAGCAGTTGGGCCGCACCGACGAACACCGGGGAGCTGTTTTTT
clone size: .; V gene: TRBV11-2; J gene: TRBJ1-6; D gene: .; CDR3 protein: CASKQGLSGNSPLHF; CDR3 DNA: TGTGCCAGCAAACAAGGGCTGTCGGGGAATTCACCCCTCCACTTT
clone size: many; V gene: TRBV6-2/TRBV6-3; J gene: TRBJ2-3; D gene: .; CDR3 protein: CASSYSVDLADTQYF; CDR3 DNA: TGTGCCAGCAGTTACTCGGTGGATTTAGCAGATACGCAGTATTTT
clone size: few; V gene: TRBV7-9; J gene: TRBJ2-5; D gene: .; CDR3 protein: CASSSWRAAQETQYF; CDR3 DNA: TGTGCCAGCAGCTCTTGGCGGGCGGCTCAAGAGACCCAGTACTTC
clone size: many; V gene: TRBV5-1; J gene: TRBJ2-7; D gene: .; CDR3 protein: CASSLGAGYEQYF; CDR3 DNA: TGTGCCAGCAGCTTAGGCGCGGGGTACGAGCAGTACTTC